This is a list of T cell receptor beta chains from one sample in a study of blood T cell repertoires in COVID-19. Measured with immunoSEQ multiplex PCR; TCRdb has only the in-frame clones, and not every one. The sample holds around 200,000 clones; less than 80% are singletons and the top ten take around 12%. Specimen: peripheral blood. The receptors stem from a woman aged 45-65 years with acute or convalescent COVID-19. CDR3s leave out the opening cysteine and the closing phenylalanine or tryptophan. D genes are given only for firm matches. Not every row has a clone size; where given, it reads once, few, many or a size class.

size	D	V	J	CDR3
-	-	TRBV11-3	TRBJ2-7	ASSPRDGGPYEQY
-	-	TRBV28	TRBJ2-7	ASLGQGRFSYEQY
-	TRBD1	TRBV30	TRBJ1-1	AWSLKTGGGTEAF
-	-	TRBV20-1	TRBJ1-6	SASTGRAYNSPLH
-	TRBD1	TRBV2	TRBJ2-7	ASSARTGESYEQY
-	TRBD1	TRBV6-7	TRBJ2-3	ASSSPTGCTDTQY
-	-	TRBV7-9	TRBJ1-3	ASSLSVAVLNTIY
-	TRBD1	TRBV6-2/TRBV6-3	TRBJ2-2	ASNPTGLTGELF
-	-	TRBV2	TRBJ1-2	ASSDPQGRGYT
-	-	TRBV27	TRBJ1-5	ASSLGGWQPQH
-	-	TRBV5-1	TRBJ2-3	ASHRTQGTDTQY
-	-	TRBV24-1	TRBJ2-7	ATSDPTVGSPYEQY
-	TRBD1	TRBV4-2	TRBJ2-7	ASTSGQLPYEQY
once	-	TRBV10-3	TRBJ2-7	AISSRKYEQY
-	TRBD2	TRBV5-1	TRBJ2-3	ASSSGVAGGVTDTQY
-	-	TRBV28	TRBJ1-5	ASSLFSGGTDNQPQH
-	-	TRBV5-1	TRBJ2-6	ASSGGRSGANVLT
-	-	TRBV6-1	TRBJ2-6	ASSEMAPRRPGANVLT
once	-	TRBV6-6	TRBJ2-4	ASSPSPYRSLTKNIQY
-	TRBD1	TRBV28	TRBJ1-1	ASSPRPGQGANEAF
-	-	TRBV11-2	TRBJ2-1	ASSLRPEDYNEQF
few	-	TRBV6-1	TRBJ2-1	ASSEATSRAYNEQF
-	-	TRBV19	TRBJ1-2	ASSPSLVAYGYT
-	TRBD2	TRBV10-3	TRBJ2-2	AINPGLAGSGTGELF
few	-	TRBV9	TRBJ2-5	ASSPARAETQY
-	TRBD2	TRBV14	TRBJ2-1	ASSRVGRGSGLYNEQF
-	-	TRBV21-1	TRBJ2-2	ASSKSRNTGELF
-	TRBD1	TRBV18	TRBJ2-2	ASSLGQTNTGELF
once	-	TRBV11-2	TRBJ2-7	ASSSRQGGALYEQY
-	-	TRBV27	TRBJ2-2	ASSLLDDPRGGELF
-	TRBD2	TRBV7-2	TRBJ2-5	ASSLGRGGTQY
-	-	TRBV19	TRBJ1-1	ANNDSQQLNTEAF
-	-	TRBV12-5	TRBJ2-1	ASGRSNGGNEQF
-	-	TRBV19	TRBJ1-1	ASFSRRQRTEAF
-	-	TRBV18	TRBJ2-1	ASSNTQGNEQF
-	TRBD1	TRBV19	TRBJ2-2	ATRPLRQGNTGELF
-	TRBD2	TRBV5-1	TRBJ2-7	ASSFSPAAGEQY
-	TRBD1	TRBV7-8	TRBJ2-7	ASSPTSRTGGHEQY
-	-	TRBV6-5	TRBJ1-5	ASRPMGGGNQPQH
few	-	TRBV28	TRBJ1-2	ASSFYGSGTYKKGYT
-	-	TRBV11-2	TRBJ2-7	ASSLSSYEQY
few	-	TRBV5-1	TRBJ1-1	ASSFLVGSTEAF
-	-	TRBV2	TRBJ1-4	ASRSPPSRQDEKLF
-	-	TRBV7-9	TRBJ2-7	ASSLLDRPGVYEQY
once	-	TRBV24-1	TRBJ2-1	ATSDPSRDNEQF
-	-	TRBV4-3	TRBJ2-7	ASSQVPRGYEQY
-	TRBD1	TRBV4-1	TRBJ1-5	ASSSTGTGVVQPQH
-	TRBD1	TRBV5-1	TRBJ2-7	ASSPTGGYYEQY
-	-	TRBV28	TRBJ1-4	ASSPLGQRTNEKLF
-	-	TRBV7-2	TRBJ1-2	ASSQKGGREGNYGYT
once	TRBD1	TRBV19	TRBJ1-2	ASSGGQGWGYT
-	TRBD1	TRBV5-6	TRBJ2-2	ASSLTSLSWTGNTGELF
-	TRBD1	TRBV6-5	TRBJ1-4	ASSYSSGQGGEKLF
-	-	TRBV4-1	TRBJ1-5	ASSPGQHSNQPQH
-	-	TRBV18	TRBJ1-1	ASSLKTENTEAF
-	-	TRBV4-3	TRBJ1-4	ASSQRHATNEKLF
-	-	TRBV18	TRBJ2-6	ASSPTGPSSGANVLT
-	-	TRBV6-2/TRBV6-3	TRBJ1-1	ASSYSNGNTEAF
-	TRBD1	TRBV5-1	TRBJ2-2	ASSLWGQLTGELF